This TCR beta chain came from a study of radiation and T cells in renal cell carcinoma. Study-wide results and limits: In blood, top tumor clones expanded by 2 weeks, shrinking by 4. Without pretreatment biopsies, baseline tumor clonotype presence was undetermined.

The repertoire was sequenced with immunoSEQ multiplex PCR; TCRdb's copy has only in-frame clones and lacks some. The sample shows 70,000 to 100,000 clones, 82% of them seen only once. With respect to this clone: Its antigen is undetermined.

The CDR3 totals 16 residues. In germline, CDR1 is SGDLS, CDR2 YYNGEE. V was clipped by 6 bases and J by 5 bases, with 20 bases between them. Specified time point: baseline pretreatment blood. As for treatment: 15 Gy SBRT to primary tumor, nephrectomy 4 weeks later. The J gene is TRBJ2-2, the V gene TRBV9, with a weak D call TRBD1 (5 bases). The sequence derives from a man aged 60 to 75 with renal cell carcinoma. Sample: blood, taken from a patient whose treatment included radiotherapy and nephrectomy. The CDR3 DNA sequence: TGTGCCAGCACCCCCACGCACGGCAGGGCGACCGGGGAGCTGTTTTTT. Protein sequence: CASTPTHGRATGELFF. Combining the CDR3 with reference TRBV9 and TRBJ2-2 gives the whole variable domain DSGVTQTPKHLITATGQRVTLRCSPRSGDLSVYWYQQSLDQGLQFLIQYYNGEERAKGNILERFSAQQFPDLHSELNLSSLELGDSALYFCASTPTHGRATGELFFGEGSRLTVL.